The 9 T cell receptor beta chains below come from one sample, sequenced in a study of PD-L1 blockade in urothelial cancer (TCRdb year 2017). Receptor amplification or capture employed the immunoSEQ multiplex PCR assay. Entries here come from immuneACCESS through TCRdb and include only in-frame sequences with V and J called. Some clones fail to appear in such tables; in the studies checked, an unresolved V gene covers under half of the shortfall, and the cause of the remainder is unknown. Recorded for this sample are 75,000 to 90,000 clones; about four fifths of them occurred a single time. The ten top clones hold more than 9% of the sample. This sample comprised PBMCs, obtained around atezolizumab (anti-PD-L1) treatment. These receptors were taken from a man between 65 and 85 years old with urothelial cancer.

The chain links TRBV14 to TRBJ1-2; tentative D call: TRBD1 (5 bases). Germline V gene data show CDR1 as SGHDN and CDR2 as FVKESK. The CDR3 spans 12 residues. The ends were cut back, 4 bases at V and 8 bases at J, with 11 bases in the middle. CDR3 protein: CASSLGRAGYTF. CDR3 coding DNA: TGTGCCAGCAGCCTCGGCAGGGCCGGCTACACCTTC. Drawing the rest from reference TRBV14 and TRBJ1-2, the complete variable domain is EAGVTQFPSHSVIEKGQTVTLRCDPISGHDNLYWYRRVMGKEIKFLLHFVKESKQDESGMPNNRFLAERTGGTYSTLKVQPAELEDSGVYFCASSLGRAGYTFGSGTRLTVV.

V gene TRBV21-1 combines with J gene TRBJ2-3; the table assigns TRBD1, which was not confirmed against the DNA. TRBV21-1 is designated a pseudogene. The CDR3 spans 17 residues. CDR3 amino acids: CASSIRLQGPSTDTQYF. The DNA for the CDR3 is TGTGCCAGCAGCATTCGTTTACAGGGGCCGAGCACAGATACGCAGTATTTT.

The genes are TRBV7-2 and TRBJ2-1; TRBD1 matches at 7 bases. CDR3 length: 13 residues. CDR1 and CDR2 from the germline V gene are SGHTA and FQGNSA. J lost 6 bases, V lost 4 bases, and 3 bases had no gene match. The DNA of the CDR3 is TGTGCCAGCAGCTACGGGACAGCCAATGAGCAGTTCTTC. This codes for CASSYGTANEQFF.

This chain links TRBV12-5 with TRBJ2-3, with D perhaps TRBD1 (5 bases). This CDR3 comprises 14 residues. Germline V CDR1 and CDR2: LGHNT, FRNRAP. V lost 6 bases and J lost 5, with 15 bases in between. Here the CDR3 DNA reads TGTGCTAGTGGACCTAACACTGGACAAGATACGCAGTATTTT. Its protein is CASGPNTGQDTQYF.

J is TRBJ1-4 and V is TRBV6-5; D is uncertain. Germline CDR1 MNHEY, CDR2 SVGAGI. This CDR3 is built from 13 residues. Trimming took off 6 bases at V and 5 bases at J, with 10 bases between the two ends. The CDR3 protein is CASSLRSNEKLFF. CDR3 in DNA: TGTGCCAGCAGCCTTCGTTCCAATGAAAAACTGTTTTTT.

V and J are TRBV6-5 and TRBJ1-2; TRBD1 is a possible D gene (6 bases). This CDR3 region has 14 residues. V lost 5 bases and J lost 7, with 17 bases in between. Germline V gene lookup returns CDR1 MNHEY and CDR2 SVGAGI. This CDR3 reads CASSIKGGVAGYTF. The CDR3 DNA reads as TGTGCCAGCAGTATTAAGGGGGGGGTAGCTGGCTACACCTTC.

This rearrangement joins TRBV19 to TRBJ2-1, with TRBD1 as a possible D gene (6 bases). This CDR3 spans 15 amino acids. The germline V and J ends were trimmed by 7 bases and 6 bases, with 19 bases remaining between them. Germline CDR1 reads LNHDA; CDR2 reads SQIVND (reference sequence). The CDR3 bases are TGTGCCAGTACCCCCAGGGGTAGGGAAGGCAATGAGCAGTTCTTC. It encodes CASTPRGREGNEQFF.

V gene TRBV9 combines with J gene TRBJ1-5; 10 nucleotides match TRBD1. J lost 9 bases, V lost 3 bases, and 6 bases had no gene match. Germline lookup yields CDR1 SGDLS and CDR2 YYNGEE. The CDR3 loop spans 14 amino acids. The CDR3 region has the DNA TGTGCCAGCAGCGGGGGGACAGGGGAGCGGCCCCAGCATTTT. Protein: CASSGGTGERPQHF. Using reference TRBV9 and TRBJ1-5 for the parts outside the CDR3, the full variable domain is DSGVTQTPKHLITATGQRVTLRCSPRSGDLSVYWYQQSLDQGLQFLIQYYNGEERAKGNILERFSAQQFPDLHSELNLSSLELGDSALYFCASSGGTGERPQHFGDGTRLSIL.

The genes are TRBV19 and TRBJ2-7; 7 bases agree with TRBD1. The CDR3 is made up of 12 amino acids. Germline V gene sequence: CDR1 LNHDA, CDR2 SQIVND (reference sequence). Trimming at V came to 4 bases and at J to 7 bases, leaving 4 bases not matched to a gene. The CDR3 DNA reads as TGTGCCAGTAGTACCAGACAGGGAGAGCAGTACTTC. Protein sequence: CASSTRQGEQYF.